This TCR beta chain was observed in a study of cytomegalovirus exposure and HLA in healthy donors. With 60 Vbeta and 13 Jbeta primers, the PCR was carried out. Measured with immunoSEQ multiplex PCR; TCRdb has only the in-frame clones, and not every one. The sample holds just over 70,000 clones; around 69% are singletons and the top ten take more than 9.5%. This clone turned up a few times. V was pared by 4 bases and J by 9 bases, with 18 bases between. Germline-derived CDR1 and CDR2 are GTSNPN and SVGIG (reference sequence). The CDR3 consists of 13 residues. This TCR was sampled from a human donor in good health. The chain couples TRBV30 to TRBJ1-1; maybe TRBD1 (6 bases). Sequencing was performed on PBMCs. CDR3 sequence: CAWIYNRDNKAFF. CDR3 nucleotide sequence: TGTGCCTGGATTTATAACAGGGATAACAAAGCTTTCTTT.